The 9 T cell receptor beta chains in this list originate from one sample, sequenced in a study of T cell changes during pregnancy in multiple sclerosis. Assay: immunoSEQ multiplex PCR; the TCRdb copy retains only in-frame clones and omits some. The sample includes some 37,000 clones, around 92% of them seen just once. Source material: PBMCs (not recorded whether the cells were cultured). These receptors were obtained from a female donor with multiple sclerosis, enrolled in a pregnancy study.

The rearrangement joins TRBV10-3 to TRBJ2-1; no clear D. CDR1 and CDR2 (germline): ENHRY, SYGVKD. CDR3 length: 15 residues. The V and J ends lost 3 bases and 0 bases respectively, with 9 bases between them. CDR3 nucleotide sequence: TGTGCCATCAGTGAAAGGGAAGCCTCCTACAATGAGCAGTTCTTC. Translating it yields CAISEREASYNEQFF.

This clone was seen just once. This rearrangement joins TRBV2 to TRBJ2-5, with D unclear. The germline V and J ends were trimmed by 5 bases and 5 bases, with 12 bases remaining between them. Per the germline V gene, CDR1 is SNHLY and CDR2 is FYNNEI. The CDR3 loop spans 13 amino acids. This CDR3 reads CASSLDFRETQYF. CDR3 nucleotides: TGTGCCAGCAGTTTAGATTTTAGGGAGACCCAGTACTTC.

The chain uses TRBV5-1 and TRBJ1-2, with D perhaps TRBD1 (6 bases). In germline, CDR1 is SGHRS, CDR2 YFSETQ. The germline V and J ends were trimmed by 4 bases and 2 bases, with 9 bases remaining between them. The CDR3 spans 13 residues. CDR3 DNA: TGCGCCAGCAGCCCAGGGACAAACTATGGCTACACCTTC. Translation: CASSPGTNYGYTF.

The chain employs TRBV2 and TRBJ2-7; D might be TRBD1 (6 bases). CDR1 is SNHLY and CDR2 is FYNNEI in the germline V gene. The CDR3 extends over 12 amino acids. V was pared by 4 bases and J by 7 bases, with 11 bases between. The chain's CDR3 is CASSVTGSEQYF. CDR3 sequence (DNA): TGTGCCAGCAGTGTGACAGGTAGTGAGCAGTACTTC.

V gene TRBV6-5 combines with J gene TRBJ1-5, with D maybe TRBD1 (5 bases). The CDR3 contains 12 residues. Germline CDR1 and CDR2: MNHEY and SVGAGI. Trimming left V 6 bases short and J 5 bases short, with 8 bases between. The CDR3 DNA sequence: TGTGCCAGCAGGAGGGGAGATCAGCCCCAGCATTTT. Its protein is CASRRGDQPQHF.

The chain is built from TRBV4-1 and TRBJ2-1; a weak D match, TRBD2 (6 bases). This CDR3 has 16 residues. V lost 0 bases and J lost 0, with 9 bases in between. The V gene's germline CDR1 is MGHRA and CDR2 YSYEKL. The DNA for the CDR3 is TGCGCCAGCAGCCAAGAAGCCGGGAGCTCCTACAATGAGCAGTTCTTC. Protein: CASSQEAGSSYNEQFF.

This clone was picked up a small number of times. The genes are TRBV9 and TRBJ2-1, with TRBD2 as a possible D gene (6 bases). This CDR3 contains 16 residues. Germline lookup yields CDR1 SGDLS and CDR2 YYNGEE. The ends were cut back, 0 bases at V and 0 bases at J, with 10 bases in the middle. The chain's CDR3 is CASSVDGTFSYNEQFF. For the CDR3, the DNA is TGTGCCAGCAGCGTAGATGGGACTTTCTCCTACAATGAGCAGTTCTTC.

V and J are TRBV12-1 and TRBJ2-7; the tabulated D call, TRBD2, remains unverified against the DNA. TRBV12-1 is shown as a pseudogene. The CDR3 has 16 amino acids. The CDR3 DNA is TGTGCCAGCAGCTTCCTCGCTAGCGGGAGGTCCTACGAGCAGTACTTC. This gives the protein CASSFLASGRSYEQYF.

V usage is TRBV2 and J usage is TRBJ2-1, with 10 bases matching TRBD2. J was trimmed by 7 bases and V by 8 bases; bases with no gene match: 23. The CDR3 is 19 residues long. Germline V gene lookup returns CDR1 SNHLY and CDR2 FYNNEI. In nucleotides, the CDR3 is TGTGCCAGCCACGCGCGGAGGACTAGCGGACCCATCCCGGGAAATGAGCAGTTCTTC. It yields the protein CASHARRTSGPIPGNEQFF. Together with reference TRBV2 and TRBJ2-1, the CDR3 gives the full variable domain: EPEVTQTPSHQVTQMGQEVILRCVPISNHLYFYWYRQILGQKVEFLVSFYNNEISEKSEIFDDQFSVERPDGSNFTLKIRSTKLEDSAMYFCASHARRTSGPIPGNEQFFGPGTRLTVL.